A single sample gave rise to the 28 T cell receptor beta chains below, sequenced in a study of beta chain features in type 1 diabetes. The whole isolated RNA underwent reverse transcription, so sequencing captured expressed TCRB transcripts. Clones were sequenced by immunoSEQ multiplex PCR, and TCRdb holds only the in-frame ones, with some missing. The sample records about 900,000 clones, 17% being singletons. Sample: naive CD4+ T cells from blood. The receptors originated from a woman between 18 and 30 years old in good health.

The V and J genes are TRBV5-4 and TRBJ1-2; possibly TRBD1 for D (6 bases). V lost 1 base and J lost 6, with 13 bases in between. CDR1 is SGHNT, CDR2 YYREEE, per germline (reference sequence). This CDR3 spans 14 amino acids. Here the CDR3 DNA reads TGTGCCAGCAGCTTGAATTCAGGGGTACATGGCTACACCTTC. The encoded protein is CASSLNSGVHGYTF.

This clone was detected only a few times. Here the CDR3 DNA reads TGTGCCAGCAGCTTTATTGGGGACAGGGCCTACAATGAGCAGTTCTTC. Residues: CASSFIGDRAYNEQFF. The chain links TRBV7-9 to TRBJ2-1, with 9 bases that match TRBD1. V lost 3 bases to trimming and J lost 2 bases; unmatched junction nucleotides: 5. The CDR3 contains 16 residues. Germline V lookup: CDR1 SEHNR, CDR2 FQNEAQ (reference sequence).

This clone was seen more than once but under ten times. The V gene is TRBV12-2, the J gene TRBJ2-7. TRBV12-2 is annotated as a pseudogene. This CDR3 contains 14 residues. DNA of the CDR3: TGTGCAAGTCGCTTATCCTATTGGACGTACGAGCAGTACTTC. Amino acid sequence: CASRLSYWTYEQYF.

The chain links TRBV28 to TRBJ2-7, with TRBD1 matching 8 bases. Germline V CDR1 and CDR2: MDHEN, SYDVKM. This CDR3 contains 14 residues. With V trimmed by 6 bases and J by 5 bases, 9 bases remained unmatched. The CDR3 nucleotides are TGTGCCAGCAGCCTACCTCAGGGGGCTAACGAGCAGTACTTC. Translation gives CASSLPQGANEQYF.

V gene TRBV4-3 combines with J gene TRBJ2-5; TRBD2 agrees at 12 bases. Germline V lookup: CDR1 LGHNA, CDR2 YSLEER. With V trimmed by 1 base and J by 7 bases, 7 bases remained unmatched. CDR3 size: 16 residues. The CDR3 reads CASSQGPSGRAGTQYF. The CDR3 region has the DNA TGCGCCAGCAGCCAAGGCCCTAGCGGGAGGGCCGGGACCCAGTACTTC.

This CDR3 reads CASRFGATGNTIYF. The CDR3 DNA follows: TGTGCCAGCAGATTCGGGGCAACTGGAAACACCATATATTTT. The chain joins TRBV2 to TRBJ1-3, with D tentatively TRBD1 (5 bases). This CDR3 contains 14 residues. With 6 bases removed from V and 2 bases from J, the gap between germline ends came to 11 bases. From germline, CDR1 is SNHLY and CDR2 FYNNEI.

The rearrangement links TRBV7-9 to TRBJ2-1, with 12 bases lining up with TRBD2. From germline, CDR1 is SEHNR and CDR2 FQNEAQ (reference sequence). CDR3 length: 15 amino acids. The V segment lost 4 bases and the J segment 6 bases; nucleotides outside the gene matches: 4. CDR3 nucleotide sequence: TGTGCCAGCAGCTCGACTAGCGGGGGAGGCAATGAGCAGTTCTTC. This codes for CASSSTSGGGNEQFF.

This clone was counted a few times. The rearrangement joins TRBV5-4 to TRBJ2-1, with D hard to call. Germline CDR1 reads SGHNT; CDR2 reads YYREEE (reference sequence). Trimming took 4 bases from V and 7 from J, leaving 9 bases between them. This CDR3 comprises 12 residues. The CDR3 sequence: CASSESSNEQFF. In DNA, the CDR3 is TGTGCCAGCAGCGAAAGCTCAAATGAGCAGTTCTTC.

In its sample, this clone was seen a few times. The chain recombines TRBV18 with TRBJ2-2; 9 nucleotides match TRBD2. V trimming: 1 base; J trimming: 8 bases; junction bases outside the gene matches: 2. This CDR3 is 14 amino acids long. Germline loops: CDR1 KGHSH, CDR2 LQKENI. For the CDR3, the DNA is TGTGCCAGCTCACCACTAGCGGGAGCTGGGGAGCTGTTTTTT. Its translation: CASSPLAGAGELFF.

This clone was seen only a few times. This chain uses TRBV6-6 with TRBJ2-1, with a possible D match to TRBD1 (5 bases). V dropped 3 bases and J dropped 4 bases, with 10 bases sitting between them. The germline CDR1 and CDR2 sequences are MNHNY and SVGAGI (reference sequence). This CDR3 is 14 amino acids long. CDR3 in DNA: TGTGCCAGCAGTTATAAGGGGTTGTACAATGAGCAGTTCTTC. Its translation: CASSYKGLYNEQFF.

V usage is TRBV7-9 and J usage is TRBJ2-1; 10 bases map to TRBD2. Germline assignment: CDR1 SEHNR and CDR2 FQNEAQ (reference sequence). Trimming removed 5 bases from V and 10 bases from J; junction bases left unmatched: 14. The CDR3 length is 16 residues. This CDR3 is CASSNPGLAFPVEQFF. The CDR3 DNA is TGTGCCAGCAGCAACCCGGGACTAGCGTTTCCAGTGGAGCAGTTCTTC.

The DNA for the CDR3 is TGTGCCAGCAGCCGGAGGGATTCGAGCTCCTACGAGCAGTACTTC. This sequence encodes CASSRRDSSSYEQYF. The chain links TRBV2 to TRBJ2-7; weak D call: TRBD2 (6 bases). Germline CDR1 and CDR2: SNHLY and FYNNEI. This CDR3 spans 15 amino acids. Trimming removed 6 bases from V and 0 bases from J, with 15 bases in between.

This clone was seen a handful of times. The V and J genes are TRBV11-2 and TRBJ2-7, with a weak D call TRBD1 (6 bases). V was pared by 6 bases and J by 7 bases, with 16 bases between. The CDR3 has 13 residues. The germline V gene encodes CDR1 SGHAT and CDR2 FQNNGV. In nucleotides, the CDR3 is TGTGCCAGCAGTTCCCCTAGGGGGAGAGAGCAGTACTTC. Protein product: CASSSPRGREQYF.

About this clone itself: The same CDR3 arises from other DNA sequences in this sample as well. This chain connects TRBV28 to TRBJ2-1; the match to TRBD2 covers 8 bases. Germline V gene data show CDR1 as MDHEN and CDR2 as SYDVKM. Trimming at V came to 7 bases and at J to 3 bases, leaving 2 bases not matched to a gene. This CDR3 is built from 13 residues. The CDR3 DNA is TGTGCCAGCACCCTAGCGGGCTACAATGAGCAGTTCTTC. Protein sequence: CASTLAGYNEQFF. Filled out from reference TRBV28 and TRBJ2-1, the complete variable domain reads DVKVTQSSRYLVKRTGEKVFLECVQDMDHENMFWYRQDPGLGLRLIYFSYDVKMKEKGDIPEGYSVSREKKERFSLILESASTNQTSMYLCASTLAGYNEQFFGPGTRLTVL.

The V call is TRBV7-8, the J call TRBJ2-1; D could derive from TRBD1 or TRBD2 (5 bases each). The CDR3 runs 15 residues. Trimming took 3 bases from V and 0 from J, leaving 9 bases between them. The germline V gene has CDR1 SGHVS and CDR2 FQNEAQ. CDR3 DNA sequence: TGTGCCAGCAGCTTGGGGACCAGCTCCTACAATGAGCAGTTCTTC. Amino acid sequence: CASSLGTSSYNEQFF.

The chain is built from TRBV5-1 and TRBJ2-3; D gene uncertain. Trimming removed 1 base at V and 3 bases at J, with 12 bases between. The CDR3 is made up of 15 amino acids. CDR1 is SGHRS and CDR2 is YFSETQ in the germline V gene. The CDR3 region has the DNA TGCGCCAGCAGCTTGATCGGCGTAACGACAGATACGCAGTATTTT. Protein product: CASSLIGVTTDTQYF.

This clone was counted a few times. The chain is built from TRBV19 and TRBJ2-7; the match to TRBD2 covers 11 bases. This CDR3 region has 16 residues. V gave up 5 bases and J gave up 4 bases; unmatched junction bases: 10. Germline-derived CDR1 and CDR2 are LNHDA and SQIVND (reference sequence). CDR3 in amino acids: CASSRGGTSGSYEQYF. Written as DNA, the CDR3 is TGTGCCAGTAGTCGTGGAGGAACTAGCGGGAGTTACGAGCAGTACTTC.

The chain combines TRBV18 with TRBJ1-1; possible D gene TRBD1, 6 bases. The germline gives CDR1 KGHSH, CDR2 LQKENI. CDR3 length: 14 amino acids. The V gene lost 3 bases and the J gene lost 3 bases, with 11 bases spanning the gap. The CDR3 loop is CASSPPGQHTEAFF. The CDR3 DNA follows: TGTGCCAGCTCACCCCCGGGACAACACACTGAAGCTTTCTTT.

The genes are TRBV18 and TRBJ2-2; tentatively, D is TRBD1 or TRBD2 (6 bases each). This CDR3 spans 16 amino acids. The V gene lost 3 bases and the J gene lost 6 bases, with 17 bases spanning the gap. Germline V gene data show CDR1 as KGHSH and CDR2 as LQKENI. The CDR3 reads CASSPRMSGAAGELFF. The CDR3 DNA is TGTGCCAGCTCACCCCGGATGTCGGGGGCTGCCGGGGAGCTGTTTTTT.

The chain carries TRBV27 and TRBJ1-1; 7 nucleotides match TRBD1. This CDR3 is built from 17 residues. J was trimmed by 5 bases and V by 5 bases; bases with no gene match: 17. Looked up from germline, CDR1 is MNHEY and CDR2 is SMNVEV (reference sequence). CDR3 region: CASSRDRDVRWGTEAFF. The CDR3 DNA follows: TGTGCCAGCAGTCGGGACAGAGACGTACGGTGGGGGACTGAAGCTTTCTTT.

J is TRBJ2-5 and V is TRBV10-3; a weak D match, TRBD1 (7 bases). Trimming stripped 6 bases from V and 5 bases from J, with 19 bases between. The length of the CDR3 is 15 residues. Germline values: CDR1 ENHRY, CDR2 SYGVKD. Here the CDR3 DNA reads TGTGCCATCAGCCGCGGGACAGCTCGTGGGGAGACCCAGTACTTC. Protein product: CAISRGTARGETQYF.

In DNA, the CDR3 is TGTGCCACCAGCAGGAGGGGTACAGGGGGCTCGGGAAACACCATATATTTT. Encoded protein: CATSRRGTGGSGNTIYF. The J gene is TRBJ1-3, the V gene TRBV15; 9 nucleotides match TRBD1. Trimming cost V 3 bases and J 4 bases; bases outside gene matches: 10. CDR3 size: 17 residues. Per the germline V gene, CDR1 is LNHNV and CDR2 is YYDKDF (reference sequence).

The J gene is TRBJ2-1, the V gene TRBV4-1, with D possibly TRBD2 on 6 matching bases. Germline values: CDR1 MGHRA, CDR2 YSYEKL. This CDR3 comprises 16 residues. The V end was cut by 2 bases, the J end by 2 bases, with 13 bases between. CDR3 sequence (DNA): TGCGCCAGCAGCCAACCCGAGCGGGTCGCCTACAATGAGCAGTTCTTC. It is translated as CASSQPERVAYNEQFF.

The chain recombines TRBV2 with TRBJ2-5; 9 bases map to TRBD2. The junction had 6 bases not matched to a gene; V was cut back by 5 bases and J by 5 bases. Germline CDR1 is SNHLY and CDR2 is FYNNEI. The CDR3 runs 14 residues. DNA for the CDR3: TGTGCCAGCAGTCCGCTAGCGGGAATGGAGACCCAGTACTTC. It specifies CASSPLAGMETQYF.

The V and J genes are TRBV28 and TRBJ1-2; a weak D match, TRBD1 (5 bases). The CDR3 sequence is 16 residues long. Germline V gene lookup returns CDR1 MDHEN and CDR2 SYDVKM. The V end was cut by 7 bases, the J end by 7 bases, with 25 bases between. In DNA form, the CDR3 reads TGTGCCAGCATAGCTGTTAGGGGCAGGGATGAAGCTGGCTACACCTTC. It codes for CASIAVRGRDEAGYTF.

The sample holds a few counts of this clone. The gene calls are TRBV19 and TRBJ2-7; the D call may be TRBD1 or TRBD2 (5 bases each). V dropped 4 bases and J dropped 6 bases, with 25 bases sitting between them. This CDR3 is built from 17 residues. CDR1 and CDR2 from the germline V gene are LNHDA and SQIVND (reference sequence). CDR3 amino acids: CASSRTPGPYYEGEQYF. The DNA for the CDR3 is TGTGCCAGTAGTAGGACCCCGGGGCCTTACTACGAGGGCGAGCAGTACTTC.

The chain couples TRBV5-1 to TRBJ2-5; 13 bases map to TRBD2. This CDR3 region has 15 residues. Losses at the gene ends were 7 bases for V and 2 bases for J; bases not matched to a gene: 5. Germline CDR1 and CDR2: SGHRS and YFSETQ. CDR3: CASGETSGRQETQYF. DNA for the CDR3: TGCGCCAGCGGCGAGACTAGCGGGAGGCAAGAGACCCAGTACTTC. Full variable domain (outside the CDR3, taken from reference TRBV5-1 and TRBJ2-5): KAGVTQTPRYLIKTRGQQVTLSCSPISGHRSVSWYQQTPGQGLQFLFEYFSETQRNKGNFPGRFSGRQFSNSRSEMNVSTLELGDSALYLCASGETSGRQETQYFGPGTRLLVL.

This sequence joins TRBV6-5 and TRBJ2-3; weak D call: TRBD1 (6 bases). The ends were cut back, 6 bases at V and 10 bases at J, with 14 bases in the middle. CDR1 and CDR2 from the germline V gene are MNHEY and SVGAGI. This CDR3 is built from 12 residues. CDR3 protein: CASSVDRLAQYF. CDR3 in DNA: TGTGCCAGCAGCGTTGACAGGCTAGCGCAGTATTTT.